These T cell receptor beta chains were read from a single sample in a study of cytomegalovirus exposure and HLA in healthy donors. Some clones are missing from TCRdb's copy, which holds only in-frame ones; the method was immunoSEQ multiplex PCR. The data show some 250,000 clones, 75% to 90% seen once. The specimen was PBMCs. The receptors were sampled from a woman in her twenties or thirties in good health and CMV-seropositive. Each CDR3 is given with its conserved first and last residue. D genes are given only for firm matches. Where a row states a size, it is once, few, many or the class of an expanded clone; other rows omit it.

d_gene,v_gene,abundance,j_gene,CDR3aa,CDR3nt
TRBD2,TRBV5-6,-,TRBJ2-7,CASTKITSAVTYEQYF,TGTGCCAGCACCAAAATAACTAGCGCCGTTACCTACGAGCAGTACTTC
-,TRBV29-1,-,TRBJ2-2,CSVGTVNTGELFF,TGCAGCGTTGGGACAGTGAACACCGGGGAGCTGTTTTTT
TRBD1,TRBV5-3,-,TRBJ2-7,CARSRDRCYEQYF,TGTGCCAGAAGCAGGGACAGGTGCTACGAGCAGTACTTC
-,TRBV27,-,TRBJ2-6,CASRKTGGGGANVLTF,TGTGCCAGCAGAAAAACAGGGGGGGGAGGGGCCAACGTCCTGACTTTC
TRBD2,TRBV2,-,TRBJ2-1,CAGLGASGINNEQFF,TGTGCCGGCCTTGGGGCTAGCGGGATTAACAATGAGCAGTTCTTC
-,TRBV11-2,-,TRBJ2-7,CASSLVGVGEQYF,TGTGCCAGCAGCTTAGTCGGGGTGGGTGAGCAGTACTTC
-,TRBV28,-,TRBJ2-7,CASRVAYQAYEQYF,TGTGCCAGCAGAGTGGCCTATCAGGCCTACGAGCAGTACTTC
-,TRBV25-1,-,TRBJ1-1,CASSDSGVEAFF,TGTGCCAGCAGTGATTCGGGGGTAGAAGCTTTCTTT
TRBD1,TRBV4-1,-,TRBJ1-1,CASSRGTGGNTEAFF,TGCGCCAGCAGCCGTGGGACAGGGGGGAACACTGAAGCTTTCTTT
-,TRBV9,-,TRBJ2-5,CASSVDTSYQETQYF,TGTGCCAGCAGCGTTGACACATCCTACCAAGAGACCCAGTACTTC
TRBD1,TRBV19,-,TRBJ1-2,CASRPTGHGYTF,TGTGCCAGTAGACCGACAGGGCACGGCTACACCTTC
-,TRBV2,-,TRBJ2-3,CASSVLVTTDTQYF,TGTGCCAGCAGTGTTCTAGTAACCACAGATACGCAGTATTTT
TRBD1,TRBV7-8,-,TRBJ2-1,CASWGQTYNEQFF,TGTGCCTCATGGGGACAGACCTACAATGAGCAGTTCTTC
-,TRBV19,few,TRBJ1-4,CASSKHREEKLFF,TGTGCCAGTAGTAAACACAGGGAGGAAAAACTGTTTTTT
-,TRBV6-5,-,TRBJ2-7,CASSYRGKYEQYF,TGTGCCAGCAGTTACAGGGGTAAGTACGAGCAGTACTTC
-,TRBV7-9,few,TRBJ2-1,CASSLALLAGEQFF,TGTGCCAGCAGCTTAGCGCTCCTGGCGGGGGAGCAGTTCTTC
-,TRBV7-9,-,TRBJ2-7,CASSPPGGLVSEQYF,TGTGCCAGCAGCCCTCCGGGGGGCCTCGTGAGCGAGCAGTACTTC
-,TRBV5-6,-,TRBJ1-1,CASSSQGFGTEAFF,TGTGCCAGCAGCTCGCAGGGTTTTGGCACTGAAGCTTTCTTT
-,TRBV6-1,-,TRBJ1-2,CASSVSRVSGDYGYTF,TGTGCCAGCAGTGTTTCACGGGTCTCAGGGGACTATGGCTACACCTTC
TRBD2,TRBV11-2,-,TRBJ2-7,CASSLSGGDGVPYEQYF,TGTGCCAGCAGCCTTAGTGGGGGGGATGGGGTTCCCTACGAGCAGTACTTC
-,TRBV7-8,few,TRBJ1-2,CASSLDAQNYGYTF,TGTGCCAGCAGCTTAGATGCACAGAACTATGGCTACACCTTC
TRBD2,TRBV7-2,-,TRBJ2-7,CASSFGGRDYEQYF,TGTGCCAGCAGCTTTGGCGGGAGGGACTACGAGCAGTACTTC
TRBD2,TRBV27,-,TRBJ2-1,CASSSSGSSYNEQFF,TGTGCCAGCAGTTCCAGCGGGAGCTCCTACAATGAGCAGTTCTTC
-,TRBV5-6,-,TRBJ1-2,CASSLLVGSGYTF,TGTGCCAGCAGCTTGTTGGTCGGGTCGGGCTACACCTTC
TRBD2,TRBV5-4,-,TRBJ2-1,CASSLQAGVINEQFF,TGTGCCAGCAGCCTCCAGGCGGGAGTAATTAATGAGCAGTTCTTC
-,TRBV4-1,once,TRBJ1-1,CASSQDIMEWRGSDTEAFF,TGCGCCAGCAGCCAAGATATTATGGAGTGGAGGGGCTCGGACACTGAAGCTTTCTTT